The T cell receptor (beta chain) under discussion was sequenced for a study of CD8+ T cells in alopecia areata. Reverse transcribed after extraction, RNA yielded cDNA as the sequencing template. Sequenced by immunoSEQ multiplex PCR; TCRdb stores in-frame clones only, minus some. This sample has roughly 140,000 clones, with around half found just once. On this clone: The target antigen is unknown.

This CDR3 spans 14 amino acids. In germline, CDR1 is SGHDT, CDR2 YYEEEE. Trimming took 2 bases from V and 5 from J, leaving 14 bases between them. Whole-study findings and limits: Scalp data also include sequences from resident alphabeta T cells of normal skin.

The sequenced sample was CD8+ T cells sorted from blood, obtained at week 0. J is TRBJ2-7 and V is TRBV5-6; D perhaps matches TRBD1 (5 bases). This sequence was found in a human donor with alopecia areata. CDR3 loop: CASSFRVVGNEQYF. Here the CDR3 DNA reads TGTGCCAGCAGCTTCAGGGTAGTGGGGAACGAGCAGTACTTC.